The sequence of this TCR beta chain was determined in a study of shared clonotypes between healthy human individuals. Regarding the study as a whole: Generation probabilities of non-shared clonotypes were lower (relative to those shared by all four donors).

Assay: immunoSEQ multiplex PCR; the TCRdb copy retains only in-frame clones and omits some. The sample consists of 2 million to 2.5 million clones, over 85% of them appearing once. As for this clone: Its antigen remains unknown.

The specimen sequenced was naive CD4+ T cells from PBMCs. Subset reported: CD45RA+ positively selected. The TCR sequence derives from a man between 18 and 29 years old in good health. Some clones in this sample may be carry-over from other donors' samples.

The CDR3 region is CASSLGGSGRGEQFF. CDR3 nucleotide sequence: TGTGCCAGCAGTTTAGGCGGTAGCGGGAGAGGTGAGCAGTTCTTC. The V gene is TRBV28, the J gene TRBJ2-1; 9 bases agree with TRBD2. J gave up 9 bases and V 2 bases, and 8 bases lay outside the gene matches. Germline V gene data show CDR1 as MDHEN and CDR2 as SYDVKM. The CDR3 runs to 15 residues.